One T cell receptor (beta chain) is described in this entry. What it recognizes is unknown. The sample belongs to a study of T cells in narcolepsy. Background on the study: Healthy controls were enrolled alongside patients with narcolepsy type 1 or type 2.

With 5 bases removed from V and 4 bases from J, the gap between germline ends came to 9 bases. This CDR3 is built from 13 residues. Per germline, CDR1 SGHTA and CDR2 FQGNSA. TCRdb keeps only in-frame clones here, not all; method: immunoSEQ multiplex PCR. The sample records roughly 2,400 clones, around a quarter being singletons. Findings of the study overall: HCRT-specific and TRIB2-specific autoreactive clonotypes appeared among same-patient CSF and blood CD4+ clonotypes. Healthy controls reportedly lacked the autoreactive clonotypes serially found in patients' blood.

Sequencing input: cultured CD4+ T cells from cerebrospinal fluid. This sequence originates from a human donor with narcolepsy. The chain links TRBV7-2 to TRBJ1-5; no clear D gene. The CDR3, as DNA: TGTGCCAGCAGCCAAGATTCGAATCAGCCCCAGCATTTT. Translation: CASSQDSNQPQHF.